These T cell receptor beta chains were read from a single sample in a study of radiotherapy plus CTLA-4 blockade in lung cancer. Data came from immunoSEQ multiplex PCR; TCRdb stores just in-frame clones and leaves some out. Of fewer than 50,000 clones listed, 65% to 90% are singletons. The specimen was peripheral blood, collected from a patient treated with radiotherapy plus ipilimumab. Every receptor here comes from a human donor with non-small cell lung cancer whose response to radiotherapy plus ipilimumab could not be evaluated. Each CDR3 is given with its conserved first and last residue. The order of the fields is J gene, V gene, CDR3 protein.

TRBJ2-3,TRBV9,CASSVEAGASGDTQYF
TRBJ1-3,TRBV9,CASSPGQPPSGNTIYF
TRBJ1-3,TRBV5-6,CASSWLGENTIYF
TRBJ2-1,TRBV5-1,CASRNSAGPQFF
TRBJ1-2,TRBV28,CASRAGTGWGYTF
TRBJ2-1,TRBV11-3,CASSPPRVADEQFF
TRBJ2-3,TRBV5-1,CASSSPDRGHTDTQYF
TRBJ1-2,TRBV28,CASSFRDTYGYTF
TRBJ2-3,TRBV5-1,CASSGGGSTDTQYF
TRBJ1-1,TRBV5-1,CASSARQGPGTEAFF
TRBJ2-3,TRBV7-8,CASSLVRGGTNTQYF
TRBJ1-2,TRBV15,CATSTLDWQKGYTF